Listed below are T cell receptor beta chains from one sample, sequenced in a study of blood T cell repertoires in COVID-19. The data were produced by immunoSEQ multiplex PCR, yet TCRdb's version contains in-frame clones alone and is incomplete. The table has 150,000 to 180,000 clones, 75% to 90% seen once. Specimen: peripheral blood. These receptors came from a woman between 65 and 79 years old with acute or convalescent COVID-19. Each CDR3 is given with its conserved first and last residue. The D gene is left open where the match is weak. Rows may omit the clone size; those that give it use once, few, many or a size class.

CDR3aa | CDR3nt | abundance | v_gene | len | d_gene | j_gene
CASSQGARNQPQHF | TGTGCCAGCAGCCAGGGGGCGCGCAATCAGCCCCAGCATTTT | NA | TRBV3-1/TRBV3-2 | 14 | NA | TRBJ1-5
CATSRGVELPYNNSPLHF | TGTGCCACCAGCAGAGGCGTGGAGCTTCCCTACAATAATTCACCCCTCCACTTT | NA | TRBV15 | 18 | NA | TRBJ1-6
CASSYVSGAQETQYF | TGTGCCAGCAGTTACGTAAGCGGGGCCCAAGAGACCCAGTACTTC | NA | TRBV6-6 | 15 | TRBD2 | TRBJ2-5
CAALPQSNSGNTIYF | TGTGCCGCTCTACCACAGTCAAACTCTGGAAACACCATATATTTT | NA | TRBV6-5 | 15 | NA | TRBJ1-3
CASSGVPYQPQHF | TGTGCCAGCAGCGGGGTACCGTATCAGCCCCAGCATTTT | once | TRBV6-5 | 13 | NA | TRBJ1-5
CASSPYAGGVEKLFF | TGTGCCAGCAGCCCCTATGCGGGTGGGGTAGAAAAACTGTTTTTT | NA | TRBV7-2 | 15 | NA | TRBJ1-4
CASSSWTGGIYGYTF | TGTGCCAGCAGTTCCTGGACAGGGGGGATCTATGGCTACACCTTC | NA | TRBV27 | 15 | TRBD1 | TRBJ1-2
CASSAAGGTNEKLFF | TGTGCCAGCAGCGCCGCGGGGGGTACTAATGAAAAACTGTTTTTT | NA | TRBV25-1 | 15 | NA | TRBJ1-4
CASSSGGQLKNTEAFF | TGTGCCAGCAGCAGCGGTGGACAGCTCAAGAACACTGAAGCTTTCTTT | NA | TRBV6-6 | 16 | NA | TRBJ1-1
CASSYDVTVSYGYTF | TGTGCCAGCAGTTACGATGTCACAGTCAGCTATGGCTACACCTTC | NA | TRBV6-2/TRBV6-3 | 15 | NA | TRBJ1-2
CATSDLQGTGAIRNTGELFF | TGTGCCACCAGTGATTTGCAAGGTACAGGGGCAATTCGGAACACCGGGGAGCTGTTTTTT | once | TRBV24-1 | 20 | TRBD1 | TRBJ2-2
CASSPAGYNEQFF | TGTGCCAGCAGTCCGGCAGGTTACAATGAGCAGTTCTTC | NA | TRBV6-5 | 13 | NA | TRBJ2-1
CATSRDTANYGYTF | TGTGCCACCAGCAGGGACACCGCTAACTATGGCTACACCTTC | NA | TRBV15 | 14 | NA | TRBJ1-2
CASSWRTGPWDTEAFF | TGTGCCAGCAGCTGGAGGACAGGACCCTGGGACACTGAAGCTTTCTTT | NA | TRBV13 | 16 | TRBD1 | TRBJ1-1
CASRNEGANTEAFF | TGTGCCAGCAGGAACGAGGGAGCTAACACTGAAGCTTTCTTT | NA | TRBV6-5 | 14 | NA | TRBJ1-1
CASSLYDQNTEAFF | TGTGCCAGCTCCCTCTACGATCAAAACACTGAAGCTTTCTTT | once | TRBV18 | 14 | NA | TRBJ1-1
CASSIPGQGSYGYTF | TGTGCCAGTAGTATTCCGGGACAGGGGTCCTATGGCTACACCTTC | NA | TRBV19 | 15 | TRBD1 | TRBJ1-2
CASSIDLALGTGWSYSNQPQHF | TGTGCCAGTAGTATTGACTTAGCCCTCGGGACAGGGTGGTCCTATAGCAATCAGCCCCAGCATTTT | NA | TRBV19 | 22 | TRBD1 | TRBJ1-5
CASSIPGLPGEYF | TGTGCCAGCAGCATCCCGGGACTACCTGGGGAGTACTTC | NA | TRBV7-2 | 13 | TRBD2 | TRBJ2-7
CASSEQGANVLTF | TGTGCCAGCAGTGAGCAGGGGGCCAACGTCCTGACTTTC | NA | TRBV6-1 | 13 | NA | TRBJ2-6
CASSPPTGGFKSAFF | TGTGCCAGTAGTCCACCGACAGGGGGCTTTAAGTCGGCTTTCTTT | once | TRBV19 | 15 | TRBD1 | TRBJ1-1
CASSLAGKGETQYF | TGTGCCAGCAGCTTAGCAGGGAAGGGGGAGACCCAGTACTTC | NA | TRBV7-2 | 14 | NA | TRBJ2-5
CASRDRTNEQFF | TGTGCCAGTCGGGATAGGACCAATGAGCAGTTCTTC | NA | TRBV6-6 | 12 | NA | TRBJ2-1
CASSQEVQVGNEQYF | TGCGCCAGCAGCCAAGAGGTACAGGTGGGGAACGAGCAGTACTTC | NA | TRBV4-3 | 15 | NA | TRBJ2-7
CASSRTGESYEQYF | TGTGCCAGCTCCCGGACAGGGGAGTCCTACGAGCAGTACTTC | NA | TRBV18 | 14 | TRBD1 | TRBJ2-7
CASRDRVGTGELFF | TGTGCCAGCAGGGACAGGGTGGGCACCGGGGAGCTGTTTTTT | NA | TRBV6-6 | 14 | TRBD1 | TRBJ2-2
CASSFRQGWGPYSNQPQHF | TGTGCCAGCAGTTTTCGGCAGGGCTGGGGGCCCTATAGCAATCAGCCCCAGCATTTT | NA | TRBV28 | 19 | NA | TRBJ1-5
CASSPVRGSHKETQYF | TGTGCCAGCTCACCTGTACGGGGGTCGCACAAAGAGACCCAGTACTTC | NA | TRBV18 | 16 | NA | TRBJ2-5
CASRRTPGGDSYEQYF | TGTGCCAGCAGACGCACCCCCGGGGGGGATTCCTACGAGCAGTACTTC | NA | TRBV7-9 | 16 | TRBD2 | TRBJ2-7
CAWSAGNTGELFF | TGTGCCTGGAGTGCGGGGAACACCGGGGAGCTGTTTTTT | once | TRBV30 | 13 | NA | TRBJ2-2
CASSFSGARGNTIYF | TGTGCCAGCAGTTTCTCAGGGGCGCGCGGAAACACCATATATTTT | NA | TRBV28 | 15 | NA | TRBJ1-3
CASSFSGQDSGNTIYF | TGTGCCAGCAGTTTTAGCGGACAGGACTCTGGAAACACCATATATTTT | NA | TRBV6-6 | 16 | TRBD1 | TRBJ1-3
CASSLVGGVTTGELFF | TGCGCCAGCAGCTTGGTAGGGGGCGTAACCACCGGGGAGCTGTTTTTT | NA | TRBV5-1 | 16 | TRBD1 | TRBJ2-2
CASSSRLDGELFF | TGTGCCAGCAGCTCCAGGCTTGACGGGGAGCTGTTTTTT | NA | TRBV5-4 | 13 | NA | TRBJ2-2
CATSRDQQGREAFF | TGTGCCACCAGCAGAGATCAACAGGGACGTGAAGCTTTCTTT | NA | TRBV15 | 14 | NA | TRBJ1-1
CASSSTQNRDSGYTF | TGTGCCAGCAGCTCGACACAGAACCGGGACTCTGGCTACACCTTC | few | TRBV11-1 | 15 | NA | TRBJ1-2
CASSLEAGNQPQHF | TGCGCCAGCAGCTTGGAGGCGGGCAATCAGCCCCAGCATTTT | NA | TRBV5-1 | 14 | NA | TRBJ1-5
CASSLAGRARSPLHF | TGCGCCAGCAGCTTGGCCGGCAGGGCTCGCTCACCCCTCCACTTT | few | TRBV5-1 | 15 | NA | TRBJ1-6
CASRGGSGGYYNEQFF | TGTGCCAGCAGGGGGGGAAGTGGCGGGTACTACAATGAGCAGTTCTTC | NA | TRBV28 | 16 | NA | TRBJ2-1
CASSRASSDEQFF | TGTGCCAGTAGTAGGGCTAGTAGCGATGAGCAGTTCTTC | NA | TRBV19 | 13 | NA | TRBJ2-1
CASSEGLSQPQHF | TGTGCCAGCAGTGAGGGACTCAGTCAGCCCCAGCATTTT | few | TRBV12-3/TRBV12-4 | 13 | NA | TRBJ1-5
CASSESQPGQGRGYTF | TGCGCCAGCAGTGAGTCCCAACCGGGACAGGGTCGCGGCTACACCTTC | NA | TRBV10-2 | 16 | TRBD1 | TRBJ1-2
CAWTIPRPLRGYEQYF | TGTGCCTGGACGATCCCTCGGCCGTTAAGGGGCTACGAGCAGTACTTC | NA | TRBV30 | 16 | NA | TRBJ2-7
CASSYSTQGYGYTF | TGTGCCAGCAGTTACTCAACACAGGGTTATGGCTACACCTTC | NA | TRBV6-5 | 14 | NA | TRBJ1-2
CASSLGVGDYGYTF | TGTGCCAGCAGTTTAGGGGTGGGAGACTATGGCTACACCTTC | NA | TRBV27 | 14 | NA | TRBJ1-2
CASSLNGGQGNTEAFF | TGTGCCAGCAGCCTAAACGGGGGACAGGGGAACACTGAAGCTTTCTTT | NA | TRBV7-6 | 16 | TRBD1 | TRBJ1-1
CASSTRPPGQGESPLHF | TGTGCCAGTAGTACTCGACCTCCGGGACAGGGCGAATCACCCCTCCACTTT | NA | TRBV19 | 17 | TRBD1 | TRBJ1-6
CASRRHLGPNEKLFF | TGTGCCAGCAGGCGGCACCTAGGTCCTAATGAAAAACTGTTTTTT | NA | TRBV6-5 | 15 | NA | TRBJ1-4
CASSIRPGTSSYNEQFF | TGTGCCAGCAGTATTCGACCCGGGACTAGCTCCTACAATGAGCAGTTCTTC | NA | TRBV7-9 | 17 | TRBD2 | TRBJ2-1
CASSYSFYTGNGYTF | TGTGCCAGCAGTTACTCCTTTTATACAGGGAATGGCTACACCTTC | NA | TRBV6-5 | 15 | NA | TRBJ1-2
CASSVNPGTGIPRLETQYF | TGTGCCAGCAGCGTAAACCCCGGGACAGGGATCCCACGTTTGGAGACCCAGTACTTC | NA | TRBV9 | 19 | TRBD1 | TRBJ2-5